Listed below are T cell receptor beta chains from one sample, sequenced in a study of T cell responses to AZD1222 COVID-19 vaccine. The protocol was immunoSEQ multiplex PCR, while the TCRdb copy is restricted to in-frame clones and leaves out a portion. The repertoire includes about 77,000 clones, 92% of them detected once, and roughly 5.1% sits in the top ten. The starting material was peripheral blood, obtained 28 days after the second AZD1222 dose. All receptors derive from an adult who received the AZD1222 COVID-19 vaccine. Both conserved end residues are part of each CDR3. D genes are given only for firm matches. Expanded clones get a size class; other rows say once, few or many, or leave the size out.

J gene: TRBJ1-5
V gene: TRBV19
clone size: .
D gene: .
CDR3 DNA: TGTGCCAGTAGTCCTCCTCCGGGACCGCTGATTTTTAATCAGCCCCAGCATTTT
CDR3 protein: CASSPPPGPLIFNQPQHF

J gene: TRBJ2-3
V gene: TRBV4-1
clone size: .
D gene: TRBD2
CDR3 DNA: TGCGCCAGCAGCCAAGATCCCCCGGCTAGCGGGAGGGTACCAGATACGCAGTATTTT
CDR3 protein: CASSQDPPASGRVPDTQYF

J gene: TRBJ2-3
V gene: TRBV30
clone size: .
D gene: .
CDR3 DNA: TGTGCCTGGAGGAAAGATAAGGTGGGGCTCGATTATACGCAGTATTTT
CDR3 protein: CAWRKDKVGLDYTQYF

J gene: TRBJ2-1
V gene: TRBV18
clone size: .
D gene: TRBD2
CDR3 DNA: TGTGCCAGCTCACGACTAGCGGGGAGCTCCTACAATGAGCAGTTCTTC
CDR3 protein: CASSRLAGSSYNEQFF

J gene: TRBJ2-4
V gene: TRBV6-5
clone size: .
D gene: .
CDR3 DNA: TGTGCCAGCAGTCCCGGACAGCTCCCGTACTTC
CDR3 protein: CASSPGQLPYF

J gene: TRBJ1-2
V gene: TRBV11-2
clone size: .
D gene: .
CDR3 DNA: TGTGCCAGCAGCTATACCGTCCGGCCGAAATATGGCTACACCTTC
CDR3 protein: CASSYTVRPKYGYTF

J gene: TRBJ2-3
V gene: TRBV25-1
clone size: .
D gene: .
CDR3 DNA: TGTGCCAGTTCTCTGACGGCAGATACGCAGTATTTT
CDR3 protein: CASSLTADTQYF

J gene: TRBJ2-4
V gene: TRBV7-8
clone size: .
D gene: TRBD1
CDR3 DNA: TGTGCCAGCAGCTTCGGCGACAGGGTTTTAGCCAAAAACATTCAGTACTTC
CDR3 protein: CASSFGDRVLAKNIQYF

J gene: TRBJ2-3
V gene: TRBV5-1
clone size: .
D gene: .
CDR3 DNA: TGCGCCAGCAAGTTGTATGACAGTAGTAGCACAGATACGCAGTATTTT
CDR3 protein: CASKLYDSSSTDTQYF

J gene: TRBJ2-2
V gene: TRBV12-3/TRBV12-4
clone size: .
D gene: .
CDR3 DNA: TGTGCCAGCAGTTTTATCGGGGAGCTGTTTTTT
CDR3 protein: CASSFIGELFF

J gene: TRBJ1-6
V gene: TRBV6-5
clone size: .
D gene: .
CDR3 DNA: TGTGCCAGCAGTTACGGCGACTCGAGTGGAGCCCTCCACTTT
CDR3 protein: CASSYGDSSGALHF

J gene: TRBJ1-1
V gene: TRBV5-1
clone size: once
D gene: TRBD1
CDR3 DNA: TGCGCCAGCAGCTCAGGACAGGGATGGGATTCTGAAGCTTTCTTT
CDR3 protein: CASSSGQGWDSEAFF

J gene: TRBJ1-2
V gene: TRBV19
clone size: few
D gene: TRBD1
CDR3 DNA: TGTGCCAGTAGTATCGGGACAGGGTGGGGCAACTATGGCTACACCTTC
CDR3 protein: CASSIGTGWGNYGYTF

J gene: TRBJ2-7
V gene: TRBV5-4
clone size: .
D gene: .
CDR3 DNA: TGTGCCAGCAGCTCGACAGGCGAATTAACCTACGAGCAGTACTTC
CDR3 protein: CASSSTGELTYEQYF

J gene: TRBJ1-4
V gene: TRBV7-9
clone size: .
D gene: TRBD1
CDR3 DNA: TGTGCCAGCGCTCAAGGGGCAGGGGGCAACGAGGAAAAACTGTTTTTT
CDR3 protein: CASAQGAGGNEEKLFF

J gene: TRBJ2-5
V gene: TRBV9
clone size: once
D gene: .
CDR3 DNA: TGTGCCAGCAGGGCGCTGCGGGACCGATCCAAGACCCAGTACTTC
CDR3 protein: CASRALRDRSKTQYF

J gene: TRBJ1-5
V gene: TRBV28
clone size: .
D gene: .
CDR3 DNA: TGTGCCAGCAAGTGGATCGGGGACAGCAATCAGCCCCAGCATTTT
CDR3 protein: CASKWIGDSNQPQHF

J gene: TRBJ2-5
V gene: TRBV5-1
clone size: .
D gene: .
CDR3 DNA: TGCGCCAGCAGAAGGGTCCAGGGTACCCAAGAGACCCAGTACTTC
CDR3 protein: CASRRVQGTQETQYF

J gene: TRBJ2-1
V gene: TRBV2
clone size: medium-sized
D gene: TRBD2
CDR3 DNA: TGTGCCAGCAGACCCACTAGCGGGAGTGGTGATGAGCAGTTCTTC
CDR3 protein: CASRPTSGSGDEQFF

J gene: TRBJ2-2
V gene: TRBV7-2
clone size: .
D gene: .
CDR3 DNA: TGTGCCAGCAGCTCGAACACCGGGGAGCTGTTTTTT
CDR3 protein: CASSSNTGELFF

J gene: TRBJ2-7
V gene: TRBV10-3
clone size: .
D gene: .
CDR3 DNA: TGTGCCATCAGTGGAGGTCAGGGCTACTACGAGCAGTACTTC
CDR3 protein: CAISGGQGYYEQYF

J gene: TRBJ2-1
V gene: TRBV29-1
clone size: .
D gene: TRBD2
CDR3 DNA: TGCAGCGTTGCGTCTAGCGGACACAATGAGCAGTTCTTC
CDR3 protein: CSVASSGHNEQFF

J gene: TRBJ2-3
V gene: TRBV3-1/TRBV3-2
clone size: .
D gene: .
CDR3 DNA: TGTGCCAGCAGCCAAGTAATCCCGAAAGATACGCAGTATTTT
CDR3 protein: CASSQVIPKDTQYF

J gene: TRBJ1-2
V gene: TRBV21-1
clone size: .
D gene: .
CDR3 DNA: TGTGCCAGCAGCGCGGCGCGGAGGGTAGTACGGATAAGTTTCCCGCTCGATGGCTACACCTTC
CDR3 protein: CASSAARRVVRISFPLDGYTF

J gene: TRBJ1-6
V gene: TRBV5-4
clone size: few
D gene: .
CDR3 DNA: TGTGCCAGCAGCACCTTGGATTATAATTCACCCCTCCACTTT
CDR3 protein: CASSTLDYNSPLHF

J gene: TRBJ1-5
V gene: TRBV7-9
clone size: .
D gene: .
CDR3 DNA: TGTGCCAGCAGCTTACATGGGTGGAATCAGCCCCAGCATTTT
CDR3 protein: CASSLHGWNQPQHF